Below are 31 T cell receptor beta chains sequenced from a single sample in a study of early T cells in non-severe SARS-CoV-2 infection. TCRdb passed the 5' RACE reads through MiXCR, listing each CDR3 protein once. Seen here are roughly 65,000 distinct CDR3 sequences, about 12% observed once, and the top ten hold more than 1.5%. Sequencing was done on a sample of whole blood. Receptors were obtained from an adult who was a healthcare worker with PCR-confirmed SARS-CoV-2 infection or an uninfected control (not recorded which).

This clonotype was observed many times. The rearrangement uses TRBV29-1 and TRBJ1-1; D unclear. The germline gives CDR1 SQVTM, CDR2 ANQGSEA. V was cut by 3 bases and J by 1 base, with 12 bases left in between. This CDR3 is built from 14 residues. CDR3 in amino acids: CSVDRLLENTEAFF. The CDR3 bases are TGCAGCGTTGACCGACTCCTGGAGAACACTGAAGCTTTCTTT.

The chain uses TRBV20-1 and TRBJ2-5, with 11 bases lining up with TRBD2. Trimming at V came to 6 bases and at J to 5 bases, leaving 8 bases not matched to a gene. The germline CDR1 and CDR2 sequences are DFQATT and SNEGSKA (reference sequence). The CDR3 spans 14 residues. CDR3 residues: CSAVAGGAGETQYF. In DNA form, the CDR3 reads TGCAGTGCCGTAGCGGGGGGGGCCGGTGAGACCCAGTACTTC.

The sample holds a few counts of this clonotype. The chain is built from TRBV7-9 and TRBJ1-5, with 7 positions matching TRBD1. Germline CDR1 and CDR2: SEHNR and FQNEAQ (reference sequence). Losses at the gene ends were 0 bases for V and 4 bases for J; bases not matched to a gene: 3. The CDR3 runs 15 residues. The CDR3 reads CASSLAGTDNQPQHF. The CDR3 nucleotides read TGTGCCAGCAGCTTAGCCGGGACAGATAATCAGCCCCAGCATTTT. Full variable domain (missing parts from reference TRBV7-9 and TRBJ1-5): DTGVSQNPRHKITKRGQNVTFRCDPISEHNRLYWYRQTLGQGPEFLTYFQNEAQLEKSRLLSDRFSAERPKGSFSTLEIQRTEQGDSAMYLCASSLAGTDNQPQHFGDGTRLSIL.

This chain uses TRBV20-1 with TRBJ2-7, with D possibly being TRBD1 (6 bases). This CDR3 has 12 residues. The V and J ends lost 1 base and 5 bases respectively, with 9 bases between them. Germline V gene data show CDR1 as DFQATT and CDR2 as SNEGSKA (reference sequence). The DNA for the CDR3 is TGCAGTGCTAGAGGGACAGTCAACGAGCAGTACTTC. Its translation is CSARGTVNEQYF.

The chain carries TRBV7-9 and TRBJ2-1, with unresolved D. Germline values: CDR1 SEHNR, CDR2 FQNEAQ (reference sequence). With 4 bases removed from V and 2 bases from J, the gap between germline ends came to 15 bases. The CDR3 extends over 16 amino acids. CDR3 in DNA: TGTGCCAGCAGCTCTAGTAGGGAAACCCCCTACAATGAGCAGTTCTTC. Amino acids: CASSSSRETPYNEQFF.

This clonotype was seen repeatedly, ten times or more. The chain joins TRBV7-9 to TRBJ1-2; weak D call: TRBD1 (6 bases). Germline V lookup: CDR1 SEHNR, CDR2 FQNEAQ (reference sequence). The CDR3 length is 13 residues. V lost 3 bases, J lost 8 bases, and 13 bases lay in between. As DNA, the CDR3 is TGTGCCAGCAGCTTTCCGGGGGCGGGCGGCTACACCTTC. This sequence encodes CASSFPGAGGYTF.

This clonotype was picked up many times. V is TRBV7-6 and J is TRBJ2-2; the D is unclear. The CDR3 loop spans 14 amino acids. Germline CDR1 SGHVS, CDR2 FNYEAQ. Trimming shortened V by 5 bases and J by 4 bases, and 11 bases separated the two germline ends. CDR3 residues: CASSLQDGTGELFF. The CDR3 DNA reads as TGTGCCAGCAGCCTCCAGGATGGCACCGGGGAGCTGTTTTTT.

The V and J genes are TRBV7-9 and TRBJ2-7; D is tentatively TRBD1 or TRBD2 (5 bases each). This CDR3 has 15 amino acids. V was trimmed by 4 bases and J by 2 bases, leaving 15 bases between them. The germline CDR1 and CDR2 sequences are SEHNR and FQNEAQ (reference sequence). The CDR3 nucleotides are TGTGCCAGCAGCTCCCTCCGGGACGGTCCCTACGAGCAGTACTTC. Its protein is CASSSLRDGPYEQYF.

In its sample, this clonotype was seen a few times. The rearrangement links TRBV19 to TRBJ1-2, with TRBD1 as a possible D gene (5 bases). This CDR3 has 14 residues. The V end was cut by 5 bases, the J end by 6 bases, with 16 bases between. The germline gives CDR1 LNHDA, CDR2 SQIVND (reference sequence). CDR3 DNA sequence: TGTGCCAGTAGTGGAAGGGGCGCCATCGATGGCTACACCTTC. It specifies CASSGRGAIDGYTF.

This clonotype was picked up many times. The rearrangement uses TRBV23-1 and TRBJ1-5; a weak D match, TRBD1 (6 bases). TRBV23-1 is an ORF for which the function is uncertain. The CDR3 runs 12 residues. Trimming removed 6 bases at V and 9 bases at J, with 12 bases between. CDR3 bases: TGCGCCAGCAGCGGGGGGCCTCGGCCCCAGCATTTT. This translates into CASSGGPRPQHF.

This chain connects TRBV28 to TRBJ2-3, with D uncertain. Germline V gene lookup returns CDR1 MDHEN and CDR2 SYDVKM. Trimming took off 1 base at V and 5 bases at J, with 13 bases between the two ends. The CDR3 runs 15 residues. CDR3 sequence (DNA): TGTGCCAGCAGTTTATCGGCCCTCGGTGGAGATACGCAGTATTTT. As protein: CASSLSALGGDTQYF.

This clonotype has a handful of counts. V gene TRBV20-1 combines with J gene TRBJ2-5; TRBD2 might be the D (6 bases). The CDR3 runs to 14 residues. The ends were cut back, 3 bases at V and 4 bases at J, with 15 bases in the middle. Germline loops: CDR1 DFQATT, CDR2 SNEGSKA (reference sequence). The DNA for the CDR3 is TGCAGTGCTAGGGTAGGGGTGGGAGGAGAGACCCAGTACTTC. Translation: CSARVGVGGETQYF.

This clonotype has more than one count but fewer than ten. V and J are TRBV19 and TRBJ2-6; 8 bases are a match to TRBD2. Germline V CDR1 and CDR2: LNHDA, SQIVND (reference sequence). The J segment lost 7 bases and the V segment lost 1 base, leaving 3 bases of the junction unmatched. This CDR3 comprises 15 residues. CDR3 protein: CASSIVSGTANVLTF. CDR3 coding DNA: TGTGCCAGTAGTATAGTTAGCGGGACAGCCAACGTCCTGACTTTC.

This clonotype was picked up a small number of times. The chain uses TRBV6-5 and TRBJ2-3; 8 bases align to TRBD2. This CDR3 has 17 residues. The germline V gene has CDR1 MNHEY and CDR2 SVGAGI. The ends lost 2 bases at V and 6 bases at J; junction bases unmatched: 13. CDR3 in DNA: TGTGCCAGCAGTTACCGCCTGGGTGCGGGGGGACGGGATACGCAGTATTTT. As protein: CASSYRLGAGGRDTQYF.

The sample holds a few counts of this clonotype. CDR3 sequence reads: CASSPAMGEANIQYF. CDR3 nucleotides: TGCGCCAGCAGCCCGGCTATGGGTGAGGCAAACATTCAGTACTTC. The chain joins TRBV4-1 to TRBJ2-4; D gene uncertain. The V end was cut by 4 bases, the J end by 6 bases, with 16 bases between. From germline, CDR1 is MGHRA and CDR2 YSYEKL. The CDR3 is 15 residues long.

The chain recombines TRBV19 with TRBJ2-5; D call uncertain. CDR3 size: 12 residues. Germline lookup yields CDR1 LNHDA and CDR2 SQIVND (reference sequence). Trimming took off 1 base at V and 4 bases at J, with 4 bases between the two ends. DNA of the CDR3: TGTGCCAGTAGTATAGGCTCAGAGACCCAGTACTTC. It encodes CASSIGSETQYF.

This clonotype was detected a few times. The chain joins TRBV6-5 to TRBJ1-2; D call uncertain. The CDR3 totals 14 residues. V was shortened by 2 bases and J by 3 bases, with 10 bases between the two germline ends. Germline V gives CDR1 MNHEY, CDR2 SVGAGI. In DNA form, the CDR3 reads TGTGCCAGCAGTTACGCGTCCCTAGACTATGGCTACACCTTC. Protein sequence: CASSYASLDYGYTF.

This clonotype has ten or more counts. V usage is TRBV12-3 or TRBV12-4 and J usage is TRBJ2-5; D is unclear. CDR3 size: 13 residues. Trimming took off 6 bases at V and 5 bases at J, with 13 bases between the two ends. CDR3 sequence reads: CASSNRLGETQYF. The CDR3 DNA is TGTGCCAGCAGCAACCGCCTGGGGGAGACCCAGTACTTC.

The chain is built from TRBV6-1 and TRBJ2-5; 7 nucleotides line up with TRBD1. Losses at the gene ends were 3 bases for V and 5 bases for J; bases not matched to a gene: 6. The CDR3 loop spans 14 amino acids. From germline, CDR1 is MNHNS and CDR2 SASEGT. The CDR3 loop reads CASSDDRAWETQYF. The CDR3 bases are TGTGCCAGCAGTGACGACAGGGCCTGGGAGACCCAGTACTTC.

This clonotype was recorded at least ten times. This chain links TRBV5-1 with TRBJ2-1; weak D call: TRBD2 (5 bases). Trimming took off 6 bases at V and 6 bases at J, with 13 bases between the two ends. This CDR3 region has 13 residues. Germline V gives CDR1 SGHRS, CDR2 YFSETQ. The CDR3, as DNA: TGCGCCAGCAATTCCCTAGCCTCCAATGAGCAGTTCTTC. Amino acid sequence: CASNSLASNEQFF.

This clonotype showed up just a few times. This chain links TRBV18 with TRBJ2-7, with TRBD1 matching over 11 bases. Trimming cost V 6 bases and J 6 bases; bases outside gene matches: 10. There are 15 residues in the CDR3. The germline gives CDR1 KGHSH, CDR2 LQKENI. CDR3 amino acids: CASSGAGTGGFEQYF. CDR3 DNA sequence: TGTGCCAGCTCCGGTGCCGGGACAGGGGGGTTCGAGCAGTACTTC. The complete variable domain, with remaining parts taken from reference TRBV18 and TRBJ2-7, reads NAGVMQNPRHLVRRRGQEARLRCSPMKGHSHVYWYRQLPEEGLKFMVYLQKENIIDESGMPKERFSAEFPKEGPSILRIQQVVRGDSAAYFCASSGAGTGGFEQYFGPGTRLTVT.

The rearrangement links TRBV6-1 to TRBJ1-1; D remains ambiguous. V was clipped by 1 base and J by 1 base, with 7 bases between them. Germline CDR1 is MNHNS and CDR2 is SASEGT. The CDR3 spans 14 residues. In DNA form, the CDR3 reads TGTGCCAGCAGTGAAGACGAACCGAACACTGAAGCTTTCTTT. It is translated as CASSEDEPNTEAFF.

This clonotype occurred many times. The chain has TRBV5-4 and TRBJ2-2; D gene uncertain. Germline values: CDR1 SGHNT, CDR2 YYREEE (reference sequence). The V gene lost 4 bases and the J gene lost 2 bases, with 3 bases spanning the gap. The CDR3 has 12 amino acids. The CDR3 loop reads CASSLNTGELFF. The DNA of the CDR3 is TGTGCCAGCAGCCTAAACACCGGGGAGCTGTTTTTT.

The gene calls are TRBV29-1 and TRBJ1-2; TRBD1 aligns across 9 bases. Germline trimming cut 2 bases from V and 1 base from J; bases unmatched to any gene: 17. From germline, CDR1 is SQVTM and CDR2 ANQGSEA. The CDR3 length is 19 residues. The CDR3, as DNA: TGCAGCGTTGAACCCTACAGTTCCACAGGGGGCCTGGGTAACTATGGCTACACCTTC. This gives the protein CSVEPYSSTGGLGNYGYTF.

This clonotype has a count of ten or more. This rearrangement joins TRBV6-2 or TRBV6-3 to TRBJ1-2; possibly TRBD1 for D (5 bases). The CDR3 spans 17 residues. Germline V CDR1 and CDR2: MNHEY, SVGEGT. Trimming shortened V by 2 bases and J by 4 bases, and 20 bases separated the two germline ends. CDR3: CASSYEGTGPALYGYTF. In nucleotides, the CDR3 is TGTGCCAGCAGTTACGAGGGGACGGGGCCCGCACTCTATGGCTACACCTTC.

This clonotype was counted between two and nine times. This chain links TRBV5-4 with TRBJ2-3, with D unresolved. Trimming left V 1 base short and J 3 bases short, with 15 bases between. Germline CDR1 SGHNT, CDR2 YYREEE (reference sequence). The CDR3 contains 16 residues. As DNA, the CDR3 is TGTGCCAGCAGCTTGTCGACCGTCTCCTGGACAGATACGCAGTATTTT. It translates to CASSLSTVSWTDTQYF.

This clonotype has a handful of counts. The rearrangement joins TRBV20-1 to TRBJ2-4, with D tentatively TRBD1 (6 bases). CDR1 is DFQATT and CDR2 is SNEGSKA in the germline V gene (reference sequence). This CDR3 has 17 residues. The V end was cut by 0 bases, the J end by 2 bases, with 17 bases between. In nucleotides, the CDR3 is TGCAGTGCTAGAGAGCTCCGGGACAAGATAACCAAAAACATTCAGTACTTC. Protein sequence: CSARELRDKITKNIQYF.

This clonotype has ten or more counts. The chain's CDR3 is CASSWGGFSAYEQYF. DNA of the CDR3: TGTGCCAGCAGCTGGGGGGGGTTTTCGGCCTACGAGCAGTACTTC. This sequence joins TRBV27 and TRBJ2-7; 7 nucleotides line up with TRBD2. Looked up from germline, CDR1 is MNHEY and CDR2 is SMNVEV (reference sequence). This CDR3 has 15 residues. Unmatched junction bases numbered 10, after V lost 6 bases and J lost 2 bases.

In its sample, this clonotype was seen many times. This chain joins TRBV7-6 and TRBJ2-7; TRBD1 matches 7 bases. CDR1 SGHVS and CDR2 FNYEAQ come from the germline V gene. The length of the CDR3 is 13 residues. Germline trimming cut 0 bases from V and 4 bases from J; bases unmatched to any gene: 0. The CDR3 loop is CASSLATGYEQYF. The CDR3 nucleotides read TGTGCCAGCAGCTTAGCGACAGGGTACGAGCAGTACTTC.

This clonotype has at least ten counts. One end of the junction fails to match germline, which may point to a read error. This rearrangement joins TRBV28 to TRBJ1-1; D remains ambiguous. The CDR3 loop spans 20 amino acids. Germline V lookup: CDR1 MDHEN, CDR2 SYDVKM. CDR3 amino acids: CASSTIYTLGGPKLNTEAFF. DNA of the CDR3: TGTGCCAGCAGTACTATTTACACCTTGGGAGGACCCAAACTGAACACTGAAGCCTTCTTT. Supplemented by reference TRBV28 and TRBJ1-1, the full variable domain reads DVKVTQSSRYLVKRTGEKVFLECVQDMDHENMFWYRQDPGLGLRLIYFSYDVKMKEKGDIPEGYSVSREKKERFSLILESASTNQTSMYLCASSTIYTLGGPKLNTEAFFGQGTRLTVV.

Ten or more counts support this clonotype. This rearrangement joins TRBV11-1 to TRBJ2-7; no clear D gene. The V and J ends lost 2 bases and 0 bases respectively, with 8 bases between them. The CDR3 contains 14 residues. The V gene's germline CDR1 is SGHAT and CDR2 FQDESV (reference sequence). CDR3 coding DNA: TGTGCCAGCAGCTTATCTGCAGGCTCCTACGAGCAGTACTTC. Amino acids: CASSLSAGSYEQYF.